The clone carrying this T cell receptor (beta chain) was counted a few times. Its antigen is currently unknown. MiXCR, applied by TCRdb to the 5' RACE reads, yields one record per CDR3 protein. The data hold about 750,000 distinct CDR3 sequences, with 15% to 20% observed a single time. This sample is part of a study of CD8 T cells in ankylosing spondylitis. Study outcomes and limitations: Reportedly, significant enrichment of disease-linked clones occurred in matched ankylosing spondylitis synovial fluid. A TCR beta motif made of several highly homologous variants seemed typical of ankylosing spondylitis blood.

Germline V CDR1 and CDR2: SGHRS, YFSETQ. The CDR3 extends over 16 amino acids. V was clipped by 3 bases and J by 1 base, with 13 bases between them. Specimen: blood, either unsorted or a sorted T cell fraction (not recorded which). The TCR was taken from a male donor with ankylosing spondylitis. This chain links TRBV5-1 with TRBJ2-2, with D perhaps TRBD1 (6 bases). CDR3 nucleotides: TGCGCCAGCAGCTGGAGCTCGGGACAGAACACCGGGGAGCTGTTTTTT. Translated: CASSWSSGQNTGELFF.